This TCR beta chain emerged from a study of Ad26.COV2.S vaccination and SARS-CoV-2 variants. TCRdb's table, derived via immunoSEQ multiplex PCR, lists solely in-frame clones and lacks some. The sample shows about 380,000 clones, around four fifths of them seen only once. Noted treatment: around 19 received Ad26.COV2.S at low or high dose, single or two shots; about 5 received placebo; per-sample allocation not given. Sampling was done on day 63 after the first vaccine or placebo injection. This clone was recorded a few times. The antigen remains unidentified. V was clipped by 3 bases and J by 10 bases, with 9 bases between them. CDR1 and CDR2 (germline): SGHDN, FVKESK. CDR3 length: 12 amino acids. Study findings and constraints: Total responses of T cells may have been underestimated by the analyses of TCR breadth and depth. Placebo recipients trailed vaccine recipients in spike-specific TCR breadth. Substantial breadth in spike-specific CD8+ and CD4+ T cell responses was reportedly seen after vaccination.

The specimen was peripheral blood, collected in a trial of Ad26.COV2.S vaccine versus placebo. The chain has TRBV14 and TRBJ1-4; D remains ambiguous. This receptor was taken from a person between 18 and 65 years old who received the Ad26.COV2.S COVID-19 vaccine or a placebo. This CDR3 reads CASSHPDGKLFF. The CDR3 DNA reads TGTGCCAGCAGCCACCCTGACGGAAAACTGTTTTTT.